The T cell receptor (beta chain) under discussion was sequenced for a study of cytomegalovirus exposure and HLA in healthy donors. Both 60 Vbeta primers and 13 Jbeta primers went into the PCR. This table comes from immunoSEQ multiplex PCR, and its TCRdb copy is limited to in-frame clones, with some not included. The table for this sample gives about 200,000 clones. Germline V gene data show CDR1 as SGHNT and CDR2 as YYREEE (reference sequence). V lost 1 base, J lost 2 bases, and 10 bases lay in between. There are 14 residues in the CDR3. The specimen was PBMCs. V usage is TRBV5-4 and J usage is TRBJ2-7; maybe TRBD1 (5 bases). This TCR came from a boy aged 5 to 17 in good health and CMV-seronegative. CDR3 DNA: TGTGCCAGCAGCTTGAAGGGGTCGCCCTACGAGCAGTACTTC. This sequence encodes CASSLKGSPYEQYF.